Each of the 16 T cell receptor beta chains below was sequenced from the same sample in a study of response to subunit inactivated influenza vaccine. TCRdb recomputed calls from the RT-PCR reads with MiXCR, one row per CDR3 protein. This table holds a few hundred thousand distinct CDR3 sequences, around 15% found once. Sequenced material: PBMCs from blood, taken roughly 13 days after vaccination. The receptors shown here come from a man aged 50 or older who received an inactivated influenza vaccine.

This chain connects TRBV12-3 or TRBV12-4 to TRBJ1-1; the match to TRBD1 covers 7 bases. The CDR3 spans 15 residues. V shed 6 bases and J 4 bases; nucleotides not matched to a gene: 11. CDR3 region: CASRHMDRSRTEAFF. For the CDR3, the DNA is TGTGCCAGCAGACACATGGACAGGTCCCGCACTGAAGCTTTCTTT.

This clonotype was counted at least ten times. V usage is TRBV27 and J usage is TRBJ2-2; D is possibly TRBD1 or TRBD2 (6 bases each). Trimming pared 5 bases from V and 4 bases from J, leaving 20 bases between. CDR1 is MNHEY, CDR2 SMNVEV, per germline (reference sequence). The CDR3 runs 17 residues. CDR3 residues: CASSLSRGLARTGELFF. CDR3 in DNA: TGTGCCAGCAGTCTCTCCCGGGGGCTAGCGCGCACCGGGGAGCTGTTTTTT.

This chain connects TRBV5-1 to TRBJ2-5; D may be TRBD2 (5 bases). The CDR3 runs 13 residues. Per germline, CDR1 SGHRS and CDR2 YFSETQ. Trimming took off 6 bases at V and 5 bases at J, with 14 bases between the two ends. CDR3: CASKPRTGETQYF. CDR3 nucleotides: TGCGCCAGCAAGCCAAGAACGGGGGAGACCCAGTACTTC.

The CDR3 nucleotides read TGTGCCATCAGTGAGACTAGCGGTCCAGATACGCAGTATTTT. Translating gives CAISETSGPDTQYF. This chain uses TRBV10-3 with TRBJ2-3; 8 bases are shared with TRBD2. The CDR3 has 14 residues. Germline CDR1 is ENHRY and CDR2 is SYGVKD. J lost 4 bases, V lost 2 bases, and 2 bases had no gene match.

This rearrangement joins TRBV29-1 to TRBJ1-1; D remains unclear. CDR3 length: 15 amino acids. Germline V gene sequence: CDR1 SQVTM, CDR2 ANQGSEA. V shed 4 bases and J shed 1 base, with 16 bases lying between them. Written as DNA, the CDR3 is TGCAGCGTTGTCGGAGTGGGGAGGAAGAACACTGAAGCTTTCTTT. The encoded protein is CSVVGVGRKNTEAFF.

The chain is built from TRBV10-3 and TRBJ2-1; TRBD2 aligns across 8 bases. Germline V gene sequence: CDR1 ENHRY, CDR2 SYGVKD. V dropped 4 bases and J dropped 8; count of bases not matched to a gene: 13. This CDR3 region has 16 residues. CDR3 residues: CAISGKGAGEIHEQFF. Written as DNA, the CDR3 is TGTGCCATCAGTGGGAAAGGAGCGGGGGAAATTCATGAGCAGTTCTTC.

The chain couples TRBV20-1 to TRBJ1-5, with a weak D call TRBD1 (6 bases). Germline V gene sequence: CDR1 DFQATT, CDR2 SNEGSKA (reference sequence). V was trimmed by 3 bases and J by 2 bases, leaving 11 bases between them. The CDR3 runs 14 residues. CDR3 DNA: TGCAGTGCTAGCGTACAGGGAGGCAATCAGCCCCAGCATTTT. Amino acid sequence: CSASVQGGNQPQHF.

This clonotype has just a few counts. J is TRBJ1-3 and V is TRBV18, with no clear D. Germline CDR1 KGHSH, CDR2 LQKENI. The germline V and J ends were trimmed by 3 bases and 8 bases, with 20 bases remaining between them. CDR3 length: 16 residues. The CDR3 DNA is TGTGCCAGCTCACCGTCTAACGGGGTATCCTACGACACCATATATTTT. Protein product: CASSPSNGVSYDTIYF.

This clonotype was seen more than once but under ten times. The chain carries TRBV20-1 and TRBJ1-6, with 7 bases that match TRBD1. Unmatched junction bases numbered 6, after V lost 7 bases and J lost 9 bases. This CDR3 spans 12 amino acids. From germline, CDR1 is DFQATT and CDR2 SNEGSKA (reference sequence). Here the CDR3 reads CSVTGLSSPLHF. CDR3 nucleotides: TGCAGTGTGACAGGGCTTTCTTCACCCCTCCACTTT.

The rearrangement links TRBV29-1 to TRBJ2-5; tentative D call: TRBD2 (6 bases). Germline CDR1 is SQVTM and CDR2 is ANQGSEA. Deletions cut 2 bases from V and 3 bases from J, with 13 bases between. This CDR3 comprises 14 residues. Here the CDR3 reads CSVERGTREETQYF. DNA for the CDR3: TGCAGCGTTGAACGGGGGACCCGAGAAGAGACCCAGTACTTC.

This clonotype showed up many times. The rearrangement joins TRBV4-1 to TRBJ2-1; TRBD2 matches 9 bases. Per the germline V gene, CDR1 is MGHRA and CDR2 is YSYEKL. The CDR3 runs 17 residues. V was pared by 1 base and J by 2 bases, with 6 bases of the junction left unmatched. CDR3 coding DNA: TGCGCCAGCAGCCAAGTCCGGGCGGGGGGGCCCTACAATGAGCAGTTCTTC. Translated: CASSQVRAGGPYNEQFF.

DNA of the CDR3: TGTGCCAGCAGCTTAGATGGGGCCACAGATACGCAGTATTTT. As protein: CASSLDGATDTQYF. V and J are TRBV7-2 and TRBJ2-3, with D possibly TRBD1 on 5 matching bases. V gave up 1 base and J gave up 2 bases, with 7 bases separating them. CDR1 is SGHTA and CDR2 is FQGNSA in the germline V gene. The CDR3 contains 14 residues.

This chain connects TRBV29-1 to TRBJ2-3; TRBD2 aligns across 8 bases. Germline V gene sequence: CDR1 SQVTM, CDR2 ANQGSEA. The CDR3 is 17 amino acids. V shed 3 bases, J shed 2 bases, and the junction held 13 bases outside the gene matches. The CDR3 DNA reads TGCAGCGTTGACTCCTACGGGGGGGCCGGGCACACAGATACGCAGTATTTT. It translates to CSVDSYGGAGHTDTQYF.

This clonotype has more than one count but fewer than ten. The chain recombines TRBV7-9 with TRBJ2-1; D gene uncertain. The germline gives CDR1 SEHNR, CDR2 FQNEAQ (reference sequence). Trimming left V 5 bases short and J 12 bases short, with 5 bases between. The CDR3 has 9 amino acids. CDR3 in DNA: TGTGCCAGCAGCACCTCGCAGTTCTTC. Protein product: CASSTSQFF.

The J gene is TRBJ2-1, the V gene TRBV29-1; D unresolved. The CDR3 spans 14 residues. Deletions cut 6 bases from V and 8 bases from J, with 20 bases between. Germline V gene lookup returns CDR1 SQVTM and CDR2 ANQGSEA. The CDR3 coding sequence is TGCAGCGTAGCTACCCCGGGCCTAGTCCATGAGCAGTTCTTC. Its protein is CSVATPGLVHEQFF.

V is TRBV19 and J is TRBJ1-1; 7 bases align to TRBD1. The germline gives CDR1 LNHDA, CDR2 SQIVND (reference sequence). The CDR3 spans 15 residues. J was trimmed by 0 bases and V by 3 bases; bases with no gene match: 4. CDR3 residues: CASSMGQLLNTEAFF. CDR3 in DNA: TGTGCCAGTAGTATGGGACAGCTTTTGAACACTGAAGCTTTCTTT.